This T cell receptor (beta chain) emerged from a study of human CD8 memory T cell subsets. Construction of TCR beta libraries was accomplished by means of UMI-labeled 5' RACE. From the 5' RACE reads, TCRdb lists one entry per CDR3 protein and no DNA. The sample features some 6,100 distinct CDR3 sequences, with 17% in its top ten. TPEX cells were CCR7+ PD-1+ TIGIT+ early memory CD8+ T cells with exhausted-like traits. By negative magnetic separation, total CD8+ T cells were enriched. The starting material, duplicate vials of around 140,000 sorted CD8+ T cells per subset, provided the RNA. The CDR3 has 17 amino acids. The germline V gene has CDR1 MNHNS and CDR2 SASEGT.

The chain uses TRBV6-1 and TRBJ1-5; TCRdb picks TRBD1, but there is no DNA to check that call. The material sequenced was CD8+ T cells from PBMCs. This sequence was found in a human donor in good health. The CDR3 region is CASSEGTRHHSNQPQHF.